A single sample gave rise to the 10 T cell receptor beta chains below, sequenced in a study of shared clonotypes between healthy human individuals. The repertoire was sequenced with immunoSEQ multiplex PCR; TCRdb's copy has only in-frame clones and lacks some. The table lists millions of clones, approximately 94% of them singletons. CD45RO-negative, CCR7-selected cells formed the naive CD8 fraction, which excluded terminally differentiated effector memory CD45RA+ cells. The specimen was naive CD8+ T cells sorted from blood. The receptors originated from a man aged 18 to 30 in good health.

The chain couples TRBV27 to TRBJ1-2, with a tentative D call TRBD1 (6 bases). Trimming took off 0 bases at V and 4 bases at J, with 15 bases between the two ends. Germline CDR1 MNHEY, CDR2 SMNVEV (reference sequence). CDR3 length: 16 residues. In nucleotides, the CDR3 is TGTGCCAGCAGTTTATCGTCGGGGGGCGAAGGCTATGGCTACACCTTC. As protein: CASSLSSGGEGYGYTF.

CDR3 sequence (DNA): TGTGCCAGCAGCCCACGCATGGACCTCTACGAGCAGTACTTC. Protein: CASSPRMDLYEQYF. The rearrangement joins TRBV14 to TRBJ2-7; D is undetermined. V lost 4 bases and J lost 3, with 13 bases in between. Germline-derived CDR1 and CDR2 are SGHDN and FVKESK. This CDR3 spans 14 amino acids.

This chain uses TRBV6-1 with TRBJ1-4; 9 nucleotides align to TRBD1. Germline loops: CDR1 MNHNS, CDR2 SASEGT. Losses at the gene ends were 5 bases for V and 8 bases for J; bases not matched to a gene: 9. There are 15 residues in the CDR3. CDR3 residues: CASSRQGEAPEKLFF. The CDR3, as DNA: TGTGCCAGCAGTCGACAGGGGGAGGCGCCGGAAAAACTGTTTTTT.

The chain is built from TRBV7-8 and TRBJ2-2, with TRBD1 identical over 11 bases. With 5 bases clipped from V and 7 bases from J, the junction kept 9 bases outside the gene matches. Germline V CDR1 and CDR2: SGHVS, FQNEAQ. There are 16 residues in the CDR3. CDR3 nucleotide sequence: TGTGCCAGCAGCCTGCCGGGGACAGGGGGAATCGGGGAGCTGTTTTTT. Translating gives CASSLPGTGGIGELFF. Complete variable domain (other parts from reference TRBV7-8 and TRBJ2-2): GAGVSQSPRYKVAKRGQDVALRCDPISGHVSLFWYQQALGQGPEFLTYFQNEAQLDKSGLPSDRFFAERPEGSVSTLKIQRTQQEDSAVYLCASSLPGTGGIGELFFGEGSRLTVL.

The CDR3 protein is CASSATANTEAFF. The CDR3 coding sequence is TGTGCCAGCAGTGCTACAGCGAACACTGAAGCTTTCTTT. The V gene is TRBV25-1, the J gene TRBJ1-1; D gene unclear. The CDR3 is made up of 13 amino acids. Germline CDR1 is MGHDK and CDR2 is SYGVNS. V was pared by 4 bases and J by 1 base, with 7 bases between.

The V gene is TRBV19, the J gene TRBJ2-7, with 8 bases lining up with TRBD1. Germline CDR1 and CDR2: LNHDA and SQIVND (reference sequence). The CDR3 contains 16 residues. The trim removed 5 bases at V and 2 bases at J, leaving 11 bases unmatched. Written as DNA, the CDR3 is TGTGCCAGTAGTGCGACCAGGGGGCGGACCCCCTACGAGCAGTACTTC. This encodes CASSATRGRTPYEQYF. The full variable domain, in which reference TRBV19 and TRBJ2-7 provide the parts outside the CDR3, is DGGITQSPKYLFRKEGQNVTLSCEQNLNHDAMYWYRQDPGQGLRLIYYSQIVNDFQKGDIAEGYSVSREKKESFPLTVTSAQKNPTAFYLCASSATRGRTPYEQYFGPGTRLTVT.

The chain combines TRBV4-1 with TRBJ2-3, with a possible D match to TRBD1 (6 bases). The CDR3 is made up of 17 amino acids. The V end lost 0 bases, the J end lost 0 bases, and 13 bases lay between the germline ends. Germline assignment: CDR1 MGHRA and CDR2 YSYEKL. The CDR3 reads CASSQEPYRVSTDTQYF. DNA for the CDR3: TGCGCCAGCAGCCAAGAGCCGTACAGGGTTAGCACAGATACGCAGTATTTT.

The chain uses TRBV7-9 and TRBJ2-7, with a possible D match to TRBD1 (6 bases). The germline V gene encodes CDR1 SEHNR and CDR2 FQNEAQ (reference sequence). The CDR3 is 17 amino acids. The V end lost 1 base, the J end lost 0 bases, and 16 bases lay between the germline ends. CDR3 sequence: CASSLVVGGPGSYEQYF. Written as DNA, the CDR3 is TGTGCCAGCAGCTTAGTGGTAGGGGGACCCGGCTCCTACGAGCAGTACTTC.

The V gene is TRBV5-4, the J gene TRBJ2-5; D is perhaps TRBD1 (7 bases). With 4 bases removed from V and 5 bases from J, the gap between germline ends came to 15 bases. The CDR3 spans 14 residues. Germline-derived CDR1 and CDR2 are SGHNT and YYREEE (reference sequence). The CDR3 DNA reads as TGTGCCAGCAGCCCACCGACAGGGAGGGAGACCCAGTACTTC. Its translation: CASSPPTGRETQYF.

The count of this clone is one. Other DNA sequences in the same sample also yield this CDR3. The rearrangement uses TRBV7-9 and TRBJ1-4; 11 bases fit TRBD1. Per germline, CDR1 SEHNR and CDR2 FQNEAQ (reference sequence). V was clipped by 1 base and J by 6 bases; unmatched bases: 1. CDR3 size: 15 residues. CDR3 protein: CASSLVGQGDEKLFF. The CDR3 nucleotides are TGTGCCAGCAGCTTAGTGGGACAGGGGGATGAAAAACTGTTTTTT.